This T cell receptor (beta chain) was identified during a study of cytomegalovirus exposure and HLA in healthy donors. CDR1 is MNHEY, CDR2 SVGAGI, per germline. This CDR3 is built from 13 residues. V lost 6 bases to trimming and J lost 2 bases, with 9 bases between them. PCR involved 60 Vbeta and 13 Jbeta primers. Clones were sequenced by immunoSEQ multiplex PCR, and TCRdb holds only the in-frame ones, with some missing. The data show fewer than 120,000 clones, around 83% seen once. The chain carries TRBV6-5 and TRBJ2-3; no firm D call. The receptor was isolated from a woman aged 60 to 75 in good health and CMV-seropositive. Input material: PBMCs. CDR3 in amino acids: CASRSTFTDTQYF. In DNA form, the CDR3 reads TGTGCCAGCAGATCCACTTTCACAGATACGCAGTATTTT.